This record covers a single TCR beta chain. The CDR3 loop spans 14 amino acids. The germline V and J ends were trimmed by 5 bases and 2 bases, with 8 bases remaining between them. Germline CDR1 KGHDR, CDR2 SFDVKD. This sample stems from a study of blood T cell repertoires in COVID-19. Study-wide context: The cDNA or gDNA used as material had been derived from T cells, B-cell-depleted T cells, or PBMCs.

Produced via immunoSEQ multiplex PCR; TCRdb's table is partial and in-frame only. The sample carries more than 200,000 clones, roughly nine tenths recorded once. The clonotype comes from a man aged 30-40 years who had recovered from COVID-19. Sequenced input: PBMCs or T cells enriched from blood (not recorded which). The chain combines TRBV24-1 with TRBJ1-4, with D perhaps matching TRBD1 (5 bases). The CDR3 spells CATSAGSTNEKLFF. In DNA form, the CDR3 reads TGTGCCACCAGTGCAGGGTCTACTAATGAAAAACTGTTTTTT.